This TCR beta chain comes out of a study of cytomegalovirus exposure and HLA in healthy donors. Study-wide background: The Caucasian-associated ancestry cluster held roughly 81% of approximately 400 genotyped donors. Study outcomes and limitations: Roughly uniform depth of sequencing across donors was assumed in presence/absence analyses. In the analysis, some V segments, TRBV6-2 and TRBV6-3 included, were excluded as indistinguishable.

Healthy individuals who donated bone marrow served as the donors. Losses at the gene ends were 6 bases for V and 7 bases for J; bases not matched to a gene: 10. CDR1 and CDR2 (germline): MNHEY, SMNVEV (reference sequence). The CDR3 loop spans 14 amino acids. Note on this clone: Its target is unknown.

PCR used 60 Vbeta primers and 13 Jbeta primers. The method was immunoSEQ multiplex PCR; TCRdb's version includes in-frame clones alone and lacks a portion of them. The repertoire holds roughly 55,000 clones, 55% to 75% seen once, with around a third in the top ten. The gene calls are TRBV27 and TRBJ1-2, with 8 nucleotides matching TRBD1. The sequence was obtained from a man in his forties in good health and CMV-seropositive. Sequencing used PBMCs. The CDR3 DNA reads TGTGCCAGCAGAACGGACAGGGAATACCGTGGCTACACCTTC. The encoded protein is CASRTDREYRGYTF.